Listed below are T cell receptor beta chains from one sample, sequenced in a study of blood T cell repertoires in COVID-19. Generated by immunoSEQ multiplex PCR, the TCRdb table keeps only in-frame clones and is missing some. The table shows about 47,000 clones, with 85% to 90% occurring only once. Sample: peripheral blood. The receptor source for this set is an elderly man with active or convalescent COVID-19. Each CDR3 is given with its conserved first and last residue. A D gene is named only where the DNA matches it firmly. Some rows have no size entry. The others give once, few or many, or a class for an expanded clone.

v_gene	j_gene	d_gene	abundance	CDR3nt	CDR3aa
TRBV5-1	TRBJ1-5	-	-	TGCGCCAGCAGCTTGGGAGGGTTCGGCAATCAGCCCCAGCATTTT	CASSLGGFGNQPQHF
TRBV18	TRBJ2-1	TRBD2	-	TGTGCCAGCTCACCACAACGGCTAGCGGGAAGACATGAGCAGTTCTTC	CASSPQRLAGRHEQFF
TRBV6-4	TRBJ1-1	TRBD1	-	TGTGCCAGCAGTAAAGAAGGACAGGGGAACACTGAAGCTTTCTTT	CASSKEGQGNTEAFF
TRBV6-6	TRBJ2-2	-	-	TGTGCCAGCAGTTACGGCACAACGAACACCGGGGAGCTGTTTTTT	CASSYGTTNTGELFF
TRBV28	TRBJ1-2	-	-	TGTGCCAGCAGTTTAGGAGGTAGTCGGGCAGGGGCGATCTATGGCTACACCTTC	CASSLGGSRAGAIYGYTF
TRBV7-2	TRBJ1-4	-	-	TGTGCCAGCAGCCCCTATACGGGGGGCAGAGGAAAACTGTTTTTT	CASSPYTGGRGKLFF
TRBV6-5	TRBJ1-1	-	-	TGTGCCAGCAGTTACCGGACTGAAGCTTTCTTT	CASSYRTEAFF
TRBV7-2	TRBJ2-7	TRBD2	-	TGTGCCAGCAGCACAGCTAGCGGCCCATACGAGCAGTACTTC	CASSTASGPYEQYF
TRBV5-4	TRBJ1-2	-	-	TGTGCCAGCAGGGCTTTGTCGGGGTCGAACTATGGCTACACCTTC	CASRALSGSNYGYTF
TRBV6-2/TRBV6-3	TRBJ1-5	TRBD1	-	TGTGCCAGCAGTTCGACAGGGACTCAGCCCCAGCATTTT	CASSSTGTQPQHF
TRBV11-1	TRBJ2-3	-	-	TGTGCCAGCAGCTTTCGGGATACGCAGTATTTT	CASSFRDTQYF
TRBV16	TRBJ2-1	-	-	TGTGCCAGCAGCCCGGGTTCCTACAATGAGCAGTTCTTC	CASSPGSYNEQFF
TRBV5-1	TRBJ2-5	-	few	TGCGCCAGCGTAGGAGGAGGGGGCATCGAGACCCAGTACTTC	CASVGGGGIETQYF
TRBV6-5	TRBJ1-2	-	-	TGTGCCAGCAGTTCCCCAGGGACTAACTATGGCTACACCTTC	CASSSPGTNYGYTF
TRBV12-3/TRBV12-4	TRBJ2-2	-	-	TGTGCCAGCAGTTTAACGGAGGGTCGGCTGTTTTTT	CASSLTEGRLFF
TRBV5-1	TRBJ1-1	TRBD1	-	TGCGCCAGCAGCCCCCGTACAGGGGGCCAGGTCACTGAAGCTTTCTTT	CASSPRTGGQVTEAFF
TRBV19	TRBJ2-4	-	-	TGTGCCAGTAGTTGGGCTCCGGGGGCCAAAAACATTCAGTACTTC	CASSWAPGAKNIQYF
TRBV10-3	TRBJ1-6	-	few	TGTGCCATCAGTGAGGAGGGAACGTTCGGTTCACCCCTCCACTTT	CAISEEGTFGSPLHF
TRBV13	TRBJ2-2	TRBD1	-	TGTGCCAGCAGCTTAGGGTCTTGGACAGGGGAATACACCGGGGAGCTGTTTTTT	CASSLGSWTGEYTGELFF
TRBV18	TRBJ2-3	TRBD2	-	TGTGCCAGCTCTCGTAGCGGGGGCGCAGATACGCAGTATTTT	CASSRSGGADTQYF
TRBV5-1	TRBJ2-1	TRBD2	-	TGCGCCAGCATCGTAAGCGGGGGGGCCGGAGACTTCATCAATGAGCAGTTCTTC	CASIVSGGAGDFINEQFF
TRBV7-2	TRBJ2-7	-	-	TGTGCCAGCAGAGGGGGAGTGGAATCGGCCTACGAGCAGTACTTC	CASRGGVESAYEQYF
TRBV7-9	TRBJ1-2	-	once	TGTGCCAGCAGCTCACCAGACAGGAACTACTATGGCTACACCTTC	CASSSPDRNYYGYTF
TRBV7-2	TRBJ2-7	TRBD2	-	TGTGCCAGCAGCTTTAGCGGGGGGGCCCACGAGCAGTACTTC	CASSFSGGAHEQYF
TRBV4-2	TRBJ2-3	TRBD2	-	TGTGCCAGTAGCGGGAGCCACACAGATACGCAGTATTTT	CASSGSHTDTQYF